Listed below are T cell receptor beta chains from one sample, sequenced in a study of cytomegalovirus exposure and HLA in healthy donors. The table came from immunoSEQ multiplex PCR; TCRdb's copy has only in-frame clones and leaves some out. Of 200,000 or so clones in the sample, about 82% were seen once. The sequenced material came from PBMCs. These receptors were taken from a man aged 30 to 39 in good health and CMV-seronegative. Each CDR3 is given with its conserved first and last residue. A D gene is named only where the DNA matches it firmly. Clone size is stated in some rows and not others, as once, few, many or a class when expanded.

cdr3_nt cdr3_aa j_call clone_size v_call d_call
TGTGCCAGCAGCCAAGTACTGAGCCAAGAGACCCAGTACTTC CASSQVLSQETQYF TRBJ2-5 once TRBV4-2 -
TGTGCCAGCAGTTTCTCGGGACAGGTCATAGGAGGTACGCAGTATTTT CASSFSGQVIGGTQYF TRBJ2-3 - TRBV6-5 TRBD1
TGTGCCAGCGGGTTAGAAGCCAGCGGGCCGGGCGGGGAGCTGTTTTTT CASGLEASGPGGELFF TRBJ2-2 few TRBV2 -
TGTGCCACCAGCAGACCACCGGCGCGGAATGAGCAGTTCTTC CATSRPPARNEQFF TRBJ2-1 - TRBV15 -
TGTGCCGCCCGGGGACAGACAATGAACACTGAAGCTTTCTTT CAARGQTMNTEAFF TRBJ1-1 - TRBV28 TRBD1
TGTGCCAGCAGCTACTTGACTGAGGAAAAACTGTTTTTT CASSYLTEEKLFF TRBJ1-4 - TRBV5-6 -
TGCGCCAGCAGCTCTCGGGGAACAGGGGGCCCGTCTAACTATGGCTACACCTTC CASSSRGTGGPSNYGYTF TRBJ1-2 - TRBV4-1 TRBD1
TGCGCCAGCAGCCAAACCGACAGGGCCAGATTATACGAGCAGTACTTC CASSQTDRARLYEQYF TRBJ2-7 - TRBV4-1 TRBD1
TGTGCCAGCAGCTCCATTAGGGGGTTATTCTTC CASSSIRGLFF TRBJ1-2 - TRBV6-5 -
TGTGCCAGCAGCTTAGCACAGTTCAATGGCTACACCTTC CASSLAQFNGYTF TRBJ1-2 - TRBV7-9 -
TGTGCCAGCAGCCCTAGCGGGGAGGGGACCCAGTACTTC CASSPSGEGTQYF TRBJ2-5 - TRBV28 TRBD2
TGTGCCAGCAGTTTCGGAGGGCGGGAGACCCAGTACTTC CASSFGGRETQYF TRBJ2-5 few TRBV28 -
TGTGCCAGCAGTCCCAAGCTCTACGAGCAGTACTTC CASSPKLYEQYF TRBJ2-7 once TRBV6-6 -
TGTGCCAGCAGTCTGACTAGCGGGGGGACCGGGGAGCTGTTTTTT CASSLTSGGTGELFF TRBJ2-2 - TRBV6-1 TRBD2
TGTGCCAGCAGCTTTAACCAGTTCAACACCGGGGAGCTGTTTTTT CASSFNQFNTGELFF TRBJ2-2 - TRBV5-4 -
TGTGCCAGCAGCCGCAAACCCCGACTAGCGGGGGTAGAGACCCAGTACTTC CASSRKPRLAGVETQYF TRBJ2-5 - TRBV7-2 TRBD2
TGTGCCGGCAGTTCGTCGGCAGGGCGGACCGGGGAGCTGTTTTTT CAGSSSAGRTGELFF TRBJ2-2 - TRBV27 -
TGTGCCAGCAGTCAGGGGTATCGAACTGAAGCTTTCTTT CASSQGYRTEAFF TRBJ1-1 - TRBV6-5 -
TGTGCCAGCAGCGAAGTTCGAGGGACAGCCGCGGGCTACACCTTC CASSEVRGTAAGYTF TRBJ1-2 - TRBV7-2 TRBD1
TGTGCCAGTTGTGACAGGGGAGATGAAAAACTGTTTTTT CASCDRGDEKLFF TRBJ1-4 - TRBV6-6 TRBD1
TGTGCCAGCAGCTTAGAGGCTAGCGCCAATGAGCAGTTCTTC CASSLEASANEQFF TRBJ2-1 once TRBV7-2 -
TGTGCCAGCAGCTTAGGCCAGGCCTCCTACGAGCAGTACTTC CASSLGQASYEQYF TRBJ2-7 - TRBV7-9 -
TGCGCCAGCAGCTTGCTAGCGGGGGGGCCGACGGAGCTGTTTTTT CASSLLAGGPTELFF TRBJ2-2 - TRBV5-1 TRBD2
TGTGCCAGTAGTATAGGCAGGGGATACGAGCAGTACTTC CASSIGRGYEQYF TRBJ2-7 - TRBV19 -
TGTGCCAGCAGCTTGAGGGCCGGGACAGGGGGCATAGGCACTGAAGCTTTCTTT CASSLRAGTGGIGTEAFF TRBJ1-1 - TRBV7-9 TRBD1
TGTGCCAGCAGCTTGAAAGGGGGCTATGAGCAGTTCTTC CASSLKGGYEQFF TRBJ2-1 - TRBV5-4 TRBD1
TGTGCCAGCAGTGAAGAGTTCAGGGTTCCTGGAAACACCATATATTTT CASSEEFRVPGNTIYF TRBJ1-3 once TRBV2 -
TGTTCCAGCAGCTCACCTTCATACAGGGGGCCCTACGAGCAGTACTTC CSSSSPSYRGPYEQYF TRBJ2-7 once TRBV7-9 TRBD1
TGCGCCAGCAGCGGGAGACCGGGCACCCTGGCGGACTCCTACGAGCAGTACTTC CASSGRPGTLADSYEQYF TRBJ2-7 - TRBV5-1 -
TGTGCCATCAGCGTGGGGGGGCGGACTGAAGCTTTCTTT CAISVGGRTEAFF TRBJ1-1 - TRBV10-3 -
TGTGCCAGCAGTGCTTCTCGCGGGGGCATCCACGAGCAGTACTTC CASSASRGGIHEQYF TRBJ2-7 - TRBV2 -
TGTGCCAGCAGCACAGGACTAGCGGGGGGCTACAATGAGCAGTTCTTC CASSTGLAGGYNEQFF TRBJ2-1 - TRBV28 TRBD2
TGCGCCAGCAGCTTGGGGAGGGGTGGCGAGGAAAAACTGTTTTTT CASSLGRGGEEKLFF TRBJ1-4 - TRBV5-1 -
TGTGCCAGCAGCGTAACTAGCGGGGGCAATGAGCAGTTCTTC CASSVTSGGNEQFF TRBJ2-1 - TRBV9 TRBD2
TGTGCCAGCAGCCTATCGGGACTGATGAACACTGAAGCTTTCTTT CASSLSGLMNTEAFF TRBJ1-1 - TRBV11-2 -
TGTGCCACCGCTCTCTTGACAGGGGGCAGGAATGAGCAGTTCTTC CATALLTGGRNEQFF TRBJ2-1 - TRBV19 TRBD1
TGTGCCAGCAGTTACTCGAGATCTCCGGGGAACTATGGCTACACCTTC CASSYSRSPGNYGYTF TRBJ1-2 once TRBV6-5 -
TGCGCCAGCAGCTTGGCGGCCGGGGAGCTGTTTTTT CASSLAAGELFF TRBJ2-2 - TRBV5-1 -
TGTGCCAGTACCCTAGGTGGGTATGAAAAACTGTTTTTT CASTLGGYEKLFF TRBJ1-4 - TRBV19 -
TGCGCCAGCAGCCAAGACGTCCCGGGACAGGGCACAGATACGCAGTATTTT CASSQDVPGQGTDTQYF TRBJ2-3 once TRBV4-3 TRBD1
TGTGCCAGTAGTGACAGGGGAATCTACGAGCAGTACTTC CASSDRGIYEQYF TRBJ2-7 - TRBV19 TRBD1
TGTGCCAGCAGTCCGTTTGGGGGCGCCGAGCAGTACTTC CASSPFGGAEQYF TRBJ2-7 - TRBV7-2 -
TGTGCCAGCAGCTTATGGGGCGGGGGGATAGATGAGCAGTTCTTC CASSLWGGGIDEQFF TRBJ2-1 few TRBV13 TRBD2
TGTGCCAGCAGTTCCGGGACAGGGTACCCCTATGGCTACACCTTC CASSSGTGYPYGYTF TRBJ1-2 - TRBV27 TRBD1
TGTGCCAGCAGCTGGAGCGGATCAGGGGCACCCTACGAGCAGTACTTC CASSWSGSGAPYEQYF TRBJ2-7 - TRBV7-2 -
TGTGCCAGCAGAGAGACTAGGAATGAGCAGTTCTTC CASRETRNEQFF TRBJ2-1 - TRBV6-1 -
TGTGCCAGCAGTGATAATCGGTGGGGAGGGTACTTC CASSDNRWGGYF TRBJ2-7 - TRBV2 -
TGTGCCAGCAGCCTAACGGGAGGCTGGGCGGATGAGCAGTTCTTC CASSLTGGWADEQFF TRBJ2-1 - TRBV7-2 TRBD2
TGTGCCAGCTCAGACAGTTATGGCTACACCTTC CASSDSYGYTF TRBJ1-2 once TRBV18 -
TGCAGCGTCGCCAGTTTAGCGGGGAACGAGCAGTACTTC CSVASLAGNEQYF TRBJ2-7 once TRBV29-1 TRBD2
TGTGCCAGCCGCCCGGGACAGAGACTCTACGAGCAGTACTTC CASRPGQRLYEQYF TRBJ2-7 - TRBV28 TRBD1
TGCGCCAGCAGCTTTGGCGGCTCCTACGAGCAGTACTTC CASSFGGSYEQYF TRBJ2-7 - TRBV5-1 -
TGTGCCAGTAAGATCGACACGGACTATGGCTACACCTTC CASKIDTDYGYTF TRBJ1-2 - TRBV19 -
TGTGCCAGCAGTTCGACTAGCCTCTACGAGCAGTACTTC CASSSTSLYEQYF TRBJ2-7 few TRBV6-6 TRBD2
TGCGCCAGCAGTACCGAAGGACAGGGGAAGAAGACCCAGTACTTC CASSTEGQGKKTQYF TRBJ2-5 - TRBV10-2 TRBD1